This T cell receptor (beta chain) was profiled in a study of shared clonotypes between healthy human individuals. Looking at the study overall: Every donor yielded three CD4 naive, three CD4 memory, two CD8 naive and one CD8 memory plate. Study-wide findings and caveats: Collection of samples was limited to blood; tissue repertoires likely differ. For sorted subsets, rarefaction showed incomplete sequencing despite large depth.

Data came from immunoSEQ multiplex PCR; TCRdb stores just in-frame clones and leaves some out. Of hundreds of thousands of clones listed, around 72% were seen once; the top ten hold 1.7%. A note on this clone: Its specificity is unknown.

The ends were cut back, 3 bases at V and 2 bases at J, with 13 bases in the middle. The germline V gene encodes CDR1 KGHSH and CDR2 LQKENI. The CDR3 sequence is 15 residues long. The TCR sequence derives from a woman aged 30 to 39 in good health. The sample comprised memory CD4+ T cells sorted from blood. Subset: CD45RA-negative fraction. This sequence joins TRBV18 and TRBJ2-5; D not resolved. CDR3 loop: CASSPSGTGQETQYF. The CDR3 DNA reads TGTGCCAGCTCACCCTCAGGAACCGGGCAAGAGACCCAGTACTTC. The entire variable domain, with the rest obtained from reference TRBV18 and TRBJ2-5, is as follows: NAGVMQNPRHLVRRRGQEARLRCSPMKGHSHVYWYRQLPEEGLKFMVYLQKENIIDESGMPKERFSAEFPKEGPSILRIQQVVRGDSAAYFCASSPSGTGQETQYFGPGTRLLVL.